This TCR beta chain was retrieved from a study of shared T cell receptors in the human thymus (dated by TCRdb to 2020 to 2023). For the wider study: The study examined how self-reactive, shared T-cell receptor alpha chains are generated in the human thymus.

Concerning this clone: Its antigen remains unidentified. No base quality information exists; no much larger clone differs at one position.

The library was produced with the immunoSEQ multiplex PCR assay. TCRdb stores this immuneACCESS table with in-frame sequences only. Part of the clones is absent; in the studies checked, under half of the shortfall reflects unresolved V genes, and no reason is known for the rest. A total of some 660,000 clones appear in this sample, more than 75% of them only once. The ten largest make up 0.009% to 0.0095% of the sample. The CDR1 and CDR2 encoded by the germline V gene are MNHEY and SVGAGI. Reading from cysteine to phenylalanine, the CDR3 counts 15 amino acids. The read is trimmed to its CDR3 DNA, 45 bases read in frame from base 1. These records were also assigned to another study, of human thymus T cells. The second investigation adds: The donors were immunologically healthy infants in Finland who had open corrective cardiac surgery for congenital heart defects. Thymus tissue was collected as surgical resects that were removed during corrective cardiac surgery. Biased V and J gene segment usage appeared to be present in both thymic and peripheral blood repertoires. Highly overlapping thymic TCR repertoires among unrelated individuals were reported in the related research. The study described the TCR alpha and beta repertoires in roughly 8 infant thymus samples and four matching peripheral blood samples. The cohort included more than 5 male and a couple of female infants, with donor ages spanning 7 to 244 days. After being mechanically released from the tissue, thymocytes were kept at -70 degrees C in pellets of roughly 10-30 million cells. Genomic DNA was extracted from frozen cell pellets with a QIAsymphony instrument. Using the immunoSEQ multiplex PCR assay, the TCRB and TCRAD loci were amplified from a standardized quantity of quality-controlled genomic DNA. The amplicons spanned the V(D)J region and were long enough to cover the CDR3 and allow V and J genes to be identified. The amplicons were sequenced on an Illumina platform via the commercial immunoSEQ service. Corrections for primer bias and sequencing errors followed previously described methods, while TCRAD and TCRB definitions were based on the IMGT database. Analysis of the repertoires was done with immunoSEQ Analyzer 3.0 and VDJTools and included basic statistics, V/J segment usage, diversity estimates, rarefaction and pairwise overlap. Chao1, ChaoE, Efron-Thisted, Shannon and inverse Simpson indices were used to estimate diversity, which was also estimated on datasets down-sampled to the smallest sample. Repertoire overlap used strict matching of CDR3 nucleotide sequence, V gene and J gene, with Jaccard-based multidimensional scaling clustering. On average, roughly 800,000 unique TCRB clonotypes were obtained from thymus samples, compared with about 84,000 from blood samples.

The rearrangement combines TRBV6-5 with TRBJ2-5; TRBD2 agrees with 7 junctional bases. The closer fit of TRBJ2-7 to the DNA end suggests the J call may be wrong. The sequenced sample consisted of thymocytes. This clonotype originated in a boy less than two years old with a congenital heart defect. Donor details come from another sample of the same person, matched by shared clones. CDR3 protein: CASSSRGGPSYEQYF. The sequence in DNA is TGTGCCAGCAGTTCCCGGGGAGGGCCCTCCTACGAGCAGTACTTC.